This TCR beta chain was documented in a study of T cell responses to AZD1222 COVID-19 vaccine (dated by TCRdb to the early 2020s). General notes on the study: A total of roughly 240 trial participants underwent TCR sequencing, of whom about 200 received two doses of AZD1222 and some 26 received two doses of the MenACWY control vaccine. Trial participants were enrolled into age subgroups of 18-55, 56-69 and 70-plus years, which contained roughly 150, 30 and 60 TCR-sequenced participants, respectively.

With respect to this clone: The specificity of this receptor is unknown. Per-base quality was not reported, and no clone a single base away is much larger than it.

The cysteine opens and the phenylalanine closes a CDR3 of 14 amino acids. This entry keeps only the CDR3 DNA: 42 bases, framed from base 1. In the germline V gene (reference sequence), CDR1 corresponds to LNHNV and CDR2 to YYDKDF. At the junction V is shortened by 0 bases and J by 1 base, with 6 bases in between. The CDR3 regions of human TCRbeta chains were analyzed by immunosequencing. The authors' pipeline ran thus. Repertoire TCRs were matched against a reference library of SARS-CoV-2-specific TCRs generated with the MIRA antigen-specificity platform. Breadth was defined as the fraction of unique TCRs that were SARS-CoV-2-associated, and depth was defined as the fraction of total T cells that were SARS-CoV-2-associated. Each spike-specific TCR was assigned to its reactive spike region and to a CD4 or CD8 class using the MIRA data. Log10-transformed breadth and depth values were compared by one-way ANOVA with Sidak's multiple comparisons tests. TCRdb took over this immuneACCESS table, retaining in-frame rearrangements with V and J assigned. Such tables are incomplete; in checked studies, under half of the missing clones stem from an unresolved V gene, and the remainder is unexplained. V, J and clone size derive from that table, while D and trimming were established from the DNA sequence. For this sample there are about 150,000 clones; over 80% appear just once. The top ten hold roughly 9.7% of the sample.

General findings and caveats noted by the study authors: Conclusions about previously exposed vaccinees are limited because only five to seven AZD1222 recipients were SARS-CoV-2 seropositive at baseline. Because no samples from the day 14 peak response were available, repertoires could be characterized only after the peak T cell response. Participants were mostly white British, with more females than males. The authors suggested clonal diversity may have been underestimated. Vaccine-associated CD4 TCRs spanned the whole spike protein, with dominant responses in regions 160-218 and 743-854. In the small 56-69-year group, the increase in depth fell short of significance, most likely because of low power. After two AZD1222 doses, both the breadth and the depth of spike-specific TCRs were significantly higher than at day 0 and than in MenACWY recipients. Epitopes outside the regions mutated in the B.1.351 and B.1.1.7 variants were reportedly recognized by nearly half of the unique spike-specific TCRs.

Per the publication, the time point label means: about 28 days (+/-7) after the second vaccine dose. AZD1222 recipients whose second dose came at about 4 weeks and those whose second dose came at about 12 weeks were combined into one group, since spike-specific TCR depth and breadth did not differ between the two schedules. The vaccinee samples were drawn from two UK trials, COV001 and COV002, one of which was a single-blind randomized controlled phase 2/3 trial testing AZD1222 (ChAdOx1 nCoV-19) in healthy adults. For TCRbeta chain sequencing, PBMC samples from trial participants were taken at day 0 and at day 28 after the second dose.

The rearranged chain carries TRBV15 and TRBJ1-1; the D gene is not confidently resolved. Sequences were derived from peripheral blood, sampled 28 days after the second AZD1222 dose. The receptor comes from an adult who received the AZD1222 COVID-19 vaccine. At the DNA level, the sequence is TGTGCCACCAGCAGAGAGGCAGGGAACACTGAAGCTTTCTTT. This codes for CATSREAGNTEAFF.